This T cell receptor beta chain is from a study of OX40 agonist ivuxolimab in advanced cancers. Overall study results and limits: The expanded peripheral T cells' antigen specificity was not determined. Relative to CD4+, CD8+ T cells held more expanded clones on average.

Method: immunoSEQ multiplex PCR; TCRdb's copy keeps in-frame clones and lacks some. The sample holds about 83,000 clones, roughly 83% seen once. The CDR3 loop spans 15 amino acids. The germline V gene has CDR1 KGHSH and CDR2 LQKENI. Losses at the gene ends were 4 bases for V and 1 base for J; bases not matched to a gene: 6. A word on this clone: Its antigen is undetermined.

This chain connects TRBV18 to TRBJ2-5, with 7 positions matching TRBD1. The TCR sequence derives from an adult with an advanced solid tumor such as melanoma, head and neck, liver or kidney cancer. The sample in question was CD4+ or CD8+ T cells sorted from blood, obtained in a trial of the OX40 agonist ivuxolimab. CDR3 sequence (DNA): TGTGCCAGCTCACTGGGACAGATTGCCCAAGAGACCCAGTACTTC. It codes for CASSLGQIAQETQYF.